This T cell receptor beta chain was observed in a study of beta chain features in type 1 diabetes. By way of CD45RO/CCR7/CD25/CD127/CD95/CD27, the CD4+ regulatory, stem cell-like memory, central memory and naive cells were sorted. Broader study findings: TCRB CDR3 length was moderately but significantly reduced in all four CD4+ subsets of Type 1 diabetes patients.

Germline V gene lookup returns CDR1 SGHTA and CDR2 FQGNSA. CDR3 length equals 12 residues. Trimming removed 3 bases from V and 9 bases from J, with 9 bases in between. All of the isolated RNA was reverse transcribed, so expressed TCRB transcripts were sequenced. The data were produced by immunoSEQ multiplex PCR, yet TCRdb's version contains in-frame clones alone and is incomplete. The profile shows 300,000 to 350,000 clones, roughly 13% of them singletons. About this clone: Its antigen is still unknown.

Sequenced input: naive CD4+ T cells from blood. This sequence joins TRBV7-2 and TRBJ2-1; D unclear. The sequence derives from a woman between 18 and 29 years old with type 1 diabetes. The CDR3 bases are TGTGCCAGCAGCTTCGAGGCGATTGAGCAGTTCTTC. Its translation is CASSFEAIEQFF.